This T cell receptor (beta chain) is from a study of cytomegalovirus exposure and HLA in healthy donors. The study ran its PCR with 60 Vbeta and 13 Jbeta primers. The method was immunoSEQ multiplex PCR; TCRdb's version includes in-frame clones alone and lacks a portion of them. Of 130,000 to 150,000 clones in the sample, more than 75% were seen once. This receptor was taken from a man aged 18 to 30 in good health and CMV-seronegative. Sequencing input: PBMCs.

The CDR3 coding sequence is TGTGCCAGCAGCCCTGGCCGTTCGACAGGGTCCCACGAGCAGTACTTC. Translation: CASSPGRSTGSHEQYF. The chain has TRBV28 and TRBJ2-7; 7 bases match TRBD1. V lost 6 bases and J lost 5; bases outside the gene matches: 16. The CDR3 spans 16 residues. Germline-derived CDR1 and CDR2 are MDHEN and SYDVKM.